The rows below give T cell receptor beta chains drawn from one sample of a study of T cells in Graves' hyperthyroidism and ophthalmopathy. TCRdb analysed the multiplex PCR reads with MiXCR anew, one entry per CDR3 protein. The sample has roughly 500,000 distinct CDR3 sequences, 46% seen once. Sequences were obtained from peripheral blood or thyroid tissue (not recorded which). Receptors were obtained from an adult woman with Graves' disease, either hyperthyroidism or ophthalmopathy (not recorded which). Both conserved end residues are part of each CDR3. Each record gives: J gene, V gene, D gene, clone size, CDR3 protein. D genes are given only for firm matches. The size field is filled for only some rows; it gives once, few, many or a size class.

>TRBJ1-5|TRBV4-2|NA|many
CASSHRALGNQPQHF
>TRBJ2-5|TRBV9|NA|once
CASSVGPGEAETQYF
>TRBJ1-4|TRBV5-1|NA|NA
CASSSRGATNEKLFF
>TRBJ2-5|TRBV11-2|TRBD2|many
CTKRGGETQYF
>TRBJ2-5|TRBV28|NA|many
CASSRYREQETQYF
>TRBJ2-7|TRBV20-1|TRBD1|once
CSAVGTAQTYEQYF
>TRBJ1-4|TRBV10-3|NA|NA
CAISESVTGGEKLFF
>TRBJ1-4|TRBV5-4|NA|NA
CASSLDGHNEKLFF
>TRBJ1-1|TRBV20-1|NA|many
CSAREGGSATEAFF
>TRBJ2-7|TRBV2|NA|NA
CASSEDRDSYEQYF
>TRBJ2-5|TRBV29-1|TRBD2|many
CSVWGGVRETQYF
>TRBJ1-2|TRBV27|NA|NA
CASSSLQGVGYTF
>TRBJ2-2|TRBV7-2|NA|many
CASSPDYAGELFF
>TRBJ2-7|TRBV7-9|NA|NA
CASSSVDGGYEQYF
>TRBJ1-1|TRBV12-3/TRBV12-4|NA|NA
CASSLSPVEAFF
>TRBJ2-5|TRBV7-8|TRBD1|NA
CASSWLDRGLSPETQYF
>TRBJ1-3|TRBV10-3|NA|few
CAISVLSSGNTIYF
>TRBJ1-5|TRBV6-1|NA|many
CASRGNSNQPQHF
>TRBJ2-7|TRBV6-5|TRBD2|many
CASSYVGLAGGEQYF
>TRBJ2-7|TRBV29-1|TRBD1|NA
CSVARDRNHEQYF
>TRBJ2-2|TRBV5-5|TRBD2|many
CASSTLAGDNTGELFF
>TRBJ2-5|TRBV10-3|NA|NA
CAIRAGIQETQYF
>TRBJ1-2|TRBV7-2|TRBD1|NA
CASSPGDRLDGYTF
>TRBJ2-7|TRBV29-1|NA|few
CSVEDFGETSYEQYF
>TRBJ1-2|TRBV5-6|NA|many
CASSSTGNYGYTF
>TRBJ1-1|TRBV5-1|TRBD1|NA
CASSFGTGDETEAFF
>TRBJ1-3|TRBV9|NA|many
CASSVSPGDHSGNTIYF
>TRBJ1-1|TRBV25-1|TRBD1|NA
CASSKFRGPRTEAFF
>TRBJ1-2|TRBV20-1|NA|many
CSASRGQGRYGYTF
>TRBJ1-1|TRBV7-9|TRBD1|NA
CASSAQTGASALNTEAFF
>TRBJ1-4|TRBV18|NA|NA
CASSPPGPGNEKLFF
>TRBJ1-1|TRBV2|NA|NA
CASSERARNTEAFF
>TRBJ1-6|TRBV15|TRBD1|NA
CATSRDSNTGTGVSPLHF
>TRBJ2-7|TRBV6-2/TRBV6-3|NA|many
CASSYLPSDEQYF
>TRBJ1-2|TRBV19|NA|many
CASTFLTGSYGYTF
>TRBJ2-1|TRBV7-2|TRBD1|NA
CASSLDRGFLYNEQFF
>TRBJ1-1|TRBV5-1|NA|NA
CASSFRGAWGNTEAFF
>TRBJ1-6|TRBV7-9|TRBD1|NA
CASRSTGGAYNSPLHF
>TRBJ1-1|TRBV7-2|NA|many
CASSPRSGTTEAFF
>TRBJ1-1|TRBV15|NA|NA
CAASRATGSFEAFF
>TRBJ1-1|TRBV7-2|NA|NA
CASSLVGGTGGNTEAFF
>TRBJ2-7|TRBV6-1|NA|NA
CASTLTGSAEQYF
>TRBJ2-2|TRBV2|NA|NA
CASSVQGLGTGELFF
>TRBJ2-7|TRBV29-1|NA|NA
CSIGQTSYEQYF